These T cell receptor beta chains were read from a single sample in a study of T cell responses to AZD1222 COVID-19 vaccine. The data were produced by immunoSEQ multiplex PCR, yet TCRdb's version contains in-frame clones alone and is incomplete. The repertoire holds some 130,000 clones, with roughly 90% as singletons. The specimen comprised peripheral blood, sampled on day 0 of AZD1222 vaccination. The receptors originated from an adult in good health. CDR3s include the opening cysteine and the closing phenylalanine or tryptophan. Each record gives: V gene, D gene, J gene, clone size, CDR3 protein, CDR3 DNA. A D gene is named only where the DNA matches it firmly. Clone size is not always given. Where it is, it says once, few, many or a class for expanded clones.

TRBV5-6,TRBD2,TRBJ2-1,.,CASSLESGAGVGNEQFF,TGTGCCAGCAGCTTGGAGTCTGGGGCGGGAGTGGGGAATGAGCAGTTCTTC
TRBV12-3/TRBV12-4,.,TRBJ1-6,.,CASSSSGSPLHF,TGTGCCAGCAGCTCAAGCGGTTCACCCCTCCACTTT
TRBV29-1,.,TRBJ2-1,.,CSVEAQTYNEQFF,TGCAGCGTTGAAGCACAGACCTACAATGAGCAGTTCTTC
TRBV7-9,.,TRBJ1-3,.,CASSPLVTSLEGNTIYF,TGTGCCAGCAGCCCGCTAGTGACAAGTCTCGAGGGAAACACCATATATTTT
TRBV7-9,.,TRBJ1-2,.,CASSLGGFRGYTF,TGTGCCAGCAGCTTGGGGGGGTTTCGTGGCTACACCTTC
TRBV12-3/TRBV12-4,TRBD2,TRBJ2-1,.,CASSGTSRGEQFF,TGTGCCAGCAGTGGGACTAGCAGAGGTGAGCAGTTCTTC
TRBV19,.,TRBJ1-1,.,CASSPGVLNTEAFF,TGTGCCTCTAGTCCCGGGGTCTTAAACACTGAAGCTTTCTTT
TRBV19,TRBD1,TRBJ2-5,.,CASSSLNRGLSGETQYF,TGTGCCAGTAGTAGCCTTAACAGGGGGCTAAGTGGAGAGACCCAGTACTTC
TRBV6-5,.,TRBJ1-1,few,CASSYGGAVDTEAFF,TGTGCCAGCAGTTACGGGGGCGCGGTGGACACTGAAGCTTTCTTT
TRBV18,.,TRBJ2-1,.,CASSPSKGELHEQFF,TGTGCCAGCTCCCCCAGCAAGGGGGAGCTCCATGAGCAGTTCTTC
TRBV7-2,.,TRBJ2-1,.,CASSLELLSYNEQFF,TGTGCCAGCAGCCTCGAACTTCTCTCCTACAATGAGCAGTTCTTC
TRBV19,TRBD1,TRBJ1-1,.,CASSIRTGGSEAFF,TGTGCCAGTAGTATTAGGACAGGGGGCTCTGAAGCTTTCTTT
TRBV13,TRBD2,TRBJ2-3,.,CASSLTSGGSDTQYF,TGTGCCAGCAGCCTAACTAGCGGGGGATCAGATACGCAGTATTTT
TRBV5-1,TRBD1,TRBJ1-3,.,CASSLGDSATGNTIYF,TGCGCCAGCAGCTTGGGGGACAGCGCGACGGGAAACACCATATATTTT
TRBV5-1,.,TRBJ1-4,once,CASSFGQGEKLFF,TGCGCCAGCAGCTTTGGCCAGGGTGAAAAACTGTTTTTT
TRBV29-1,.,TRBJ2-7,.,CSVAPTGNYAEQYF,TGCAGCGTTGCGCCTACAGGAAACTACGCGGAGCAGTACTTC